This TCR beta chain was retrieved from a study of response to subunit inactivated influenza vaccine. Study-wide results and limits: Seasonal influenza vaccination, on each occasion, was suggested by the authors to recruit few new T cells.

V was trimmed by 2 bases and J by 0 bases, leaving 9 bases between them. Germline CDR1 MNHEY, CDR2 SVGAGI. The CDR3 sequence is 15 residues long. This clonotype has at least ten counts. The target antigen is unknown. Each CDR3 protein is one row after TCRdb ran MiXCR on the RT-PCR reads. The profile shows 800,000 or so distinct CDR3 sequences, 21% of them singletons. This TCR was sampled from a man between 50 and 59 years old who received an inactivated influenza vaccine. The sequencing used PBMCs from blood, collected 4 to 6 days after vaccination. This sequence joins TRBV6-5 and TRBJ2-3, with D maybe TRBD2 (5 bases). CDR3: CASSYSSVSTDTQYF. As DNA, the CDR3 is TGTGCCAGCAGTTACAGTAGCGTAAGCACAGATACGCAGTATTTT.